This TCR beta chain was retrieved from a study of blood T cells in healthy people across ages. Turning to the study itself: Using template switching, researchers captured about one barcoded beta molecule for each two T cells.

With a J-beta primer mix and a sample-barcoded 5' primer, a second PCR ran 7 to 11 cycles. A single record per CDR3 protein comes from TCRdb applying MiXCR to the 5' RACE reads. In the table there are more than 550,000 distinct CDR3 sequences, approximately 22% of which are singletons. In germline, CDR1 is SQVTM, CDR2 ANQGSEA. This CDR3 contains 13 residues. The V end lost 3 bases, the J end lost 0 bases, and 6 bases lay between the germline ends. The clonotype was recovered from a man in his 70s in good health. Sequences were obtained from blood. V and J are TRBV29-1 and TRBJ1-3; D unclear. The CDR3, as DNA: TGCAGCGTTGACAGCGACTCTGGAAACACCATATATTTT. Translating it yields CSVDSDSGNTIYF.